The next 31 T cell receptor beta chains were all read from a single sample in a study of T cells after yellow fever vaccination. In TCRdb, the 5' RACE reads were re-called with MiXCR into one record per CDR3 protein. The sample contains about 550,000 distinct CDR3 sequences, about a fifth of which appear only once. The specimen comprised PBMCs, sampled 15 days after the yellow fever booster vaccination. The receptors stem from a man aged 25-40 years who received the YFV17D yellow fever vaccine.

V and J are TRBV18 and TRBJ2-7; D unresolved. The CDR3 loop spans 14 amino acids. V lost 4 bases and J 5 bases, leaving 15 bases between the germline ends. Per the germline V gene, CDR1 is KGHSH and CDR2 is LQKENI. CDR3 residues: CASSRGSERDEQYF. The CDR3 DNA sequence: TGTGCCAGCTCACGCGGTAGTGAAAGGGACGAGCAGTACTTC.

This clonotype appeared a few times. The CDR3 bases are TGTGCCAGCAGCCAAGTTCGACAGAACACCGGGGAGCTGTTTTTT. As protein: CASSQVRQNTGELFF. This rearrangement joins TRBV4-2 to TRBJ2-2; D uncertain. This CDR3 has 15 amino acids. V dropped 1 base and J dropped 1 base, with 7 bases sitting between them. Germline CDR1 is LGHNA and CDR2 is YNFKEQ.

V gene TRBV28 combines with J gene TRBJ2-3; TRBD1 might be the D (6 bases). This CDR3 has 17 amino acids. V was cut by 3 bases and J by 1 base, with 17 bases left in between. Germline V gene lookup returns CDR1 MDHEN and CDR2 SYDVKM. CDR3 in DNA: TGTGCCAGCAGTTTGAGTGGGGCAGGGGTGGGCACAGATACGCAGTATTTT. It translates to CASSLSGAGVGTDTQYF.

This chain uses TRBV7-8 with TRBJ2-3; D is uncertain. CDR1 is SGHVS, CDR2 FQNEAQ, per germline. V was trimmed by 4 bases and J by 0 bases, leaving 17 bases between them. This CDR3 contains 17 residues. CDR3 DNA sequence: TGTGCCAGCAGCTCCCGCTGGCAGCCTAGTAGCACAGATACGCAGTATTTT. Its protein product is CASSSRWQPSSTDTQYF.

This clonotype was observed a handful of times. The CDR3: CASSLAENYEQYF. CDR3 coding DNA: TGTGCCAGCAGCTTAGCAGAAAACTACGAGCAGTACTTC. The chain uses TRBV7-8 and TRBJ2-7, with no clear D. Between the trimmed V and J ends, which lost 0 bases and 3 bases, there was a span of 6 bases. CDR3 size: 13 residues. Germline V gene data show CDR1 as SGHVS and CDR2 as FQNEAQ.

The rearrangement links TRBV20-1 to TRBJ2-2; D tentatively reads TRBD1 or TRBD2 (5 bases each). The CDR3 loop spans 14 amino acids. Germline-derived CDR1 and CDR2 are DFQATT and SNEGSKA (reference sequence). Trimming cost V 3 bases and J 3 bases, with 11 bases left between them. This CDR3 is CSASSGGDTGELFF. The CDR3, as DNA: TGCAGTGCTAGTTCTGGGGGAGACACCGGGGAGCTGTTTTTT.

This clonotype was observed a handful of times. J is TRBJ2-7 and V is TRBV7-2; D unclear. Germline V gene sequence: CDR1 SGHTA, CDR2 FQGNSA. The germline V and J ends were trimmed by 5 bases and 4 bases, with 12 bases remaining between them. The CDR3 runs to 13 residues. The CDR3 DNA follows: TGTGCCAGCAGCCCCTTGGTTTCGTACGAGCAGTACTTC. Its protein is CASSPLVSYEQYF.

The chain links TRBV4-3 to TRBJ1-6, with D tentatively TRBD1 (6 bases). The CDR3 totals 16 residues. Trimming removed 2 bases from V and 8 bases from J, with 16 bases in between. The germline V gene encodes CDR1 LGHNA and CDR2 YSLEER. CDR3 nucleotide sequence: TGCGCCAGCAGCCAACTCACAGGGACTTTCGATTCACCCCTCCACTTT. Its protein is CASSQLTGTFDSPLHF.

The gene calls are TRBV15 and TRBJ2-2; the D is unclear. The CDR3 runs 13 residues. The germline gives CDR1 LNHNV, CDR2 YYDKDF (reference sequence). Trimming took 0 bases from V and 7 from J, leaving 6 bases between them. Written as DNA, the CDR3 is TGTGCCACCAGCAGAGAAGTGGACGGGGAGCTGTTTTTT. It is translated as CATSREVDGELFF.

In its sample, this clonotype was seen a few times. J is TRBJ2-7 and V is TRBV20-1, with D unresolved. The CDR3 sequence is 11 residues long. V gave up 6 bases and J gave up 5 bases, with 11 bases separating them. Germline V gives CDR1 DFQATT, CDR2 SNEGSKA (reference sequence). The chain's CDR3 is CSALDENEQYF. DNA for the CDR3: TGCAGTGCCCTGGACGAAAACGAGCAGTACTTC.

This clonotype was counted between two and nine times. The chain has TRBV24-1 and TRBJ2-5; D tentatively reads TRBD1 or TRBD2 (5 bases each). The CDR3 is 12 residues long. The germline V gene encodes CDR1 KGHDR and CDR2 SFDVKD. V shed 5 bases and J shed 4 bases, with 7 bases lying between them. DNA of the CDR3: TGTGCCACCAGTGTTGGGGGAGAGACCCAGTACTTC. Protein: CATSVGGETQYF.

This clonotype was found many times. This chain joins TRBV6-1 and TRBJ2-7, with D perhaps TRBD2 (6 bases). Trimming cost V 7 bases and J 0 bases, with 16 bases left between them. The CDR3 consists of 15 residues. Germline V lookup: CDR1 MNHNS, CDR2 SASEGT. The CDR3 DNA sequence: TGTGCCAGCACCCCCTCCGGCGGGGACTCCTACGAGCAGTACTTC. It yields the protein CASTPSGGDSYEQYF.

J is TRBJ2-7 and V is TRBV7-2, with 9 bases matching TRBD2. This CDR3 is 15 amino acids long. Trimming cost V 5 bases and J 4 bases; bases outside gene matches: 9. Per the germline V gene, CDR1 is SGHTA and CDR2 is FQGNSA. The DNA for the CDR3 is TGTGCCAGCAGCCCCCGGGGGCTAGCGGGATACGAGCAGTACTTC. Its protein is CASSPRGLAGYEQYF.

The chain couples TRBV24-1 to TRBJ2-2; TRBD1 matches 8 bases. The CDR3 is 14 amino acids. From germline, CDR1 is KGHDR and CDR2 SFDVKD. V shed 7 bases, J shed 3 bases, and the junction held 3 bases outside the gene matches. The CDR3, as DNA: TGTGCCACCAGCCCAGGGGGCGACACCGGGGAGCTGTTTTTT. Amino acids: CATSPGGDTGELFF.

This clonotype showed up just a few times. J is TRBJ1-2 and V is TRBV20-1; perhaps TRBD1 as D (6 bases). Germline V lookup: CDR1 DFQATT, CDR2 SNEGSKA (reference sequence). This CDR3 comprises 13 residues. Trimming took 2 bases from V and 8 from J, leaving 15 bases between them. CDR3 in DNA: TGCAGTGCTAGAACTCGGGCAGGGGACGGCTACACCTTC. It encodes CSARTRAGDGYTF.

This clonotype was observed a few times. This sequence joins TRBV29-1 and TRBJ2-1, with D perhaps assigned TRBD1 or TRBD2 (5 bases each). CDR3 length equals 12 residues. The ends were cut back, 7 bases at V and 4 bases at J, with 11 bases in the middle. Germline CDR1 is SQVTM and CDR2 is ANQGSEA. The CDR3 loop reads CSAGTAYNEQFF. CDR3 bases: TGCAGCGCCGGGACGGCTTACAATGAGCAGTTCTTC.

This sequence joins TRBV6-2 or TRBV6-3 and TRBJ2-7; 8 bases are a match to TRBD1. There are 14 residues in the CDR3. Germline loops: CDR1 MNHEY, CDR2 SVGEGT. The V and J ends lost 6 bases and 11 bases, in that order; junction bases with no gene match: 15. CDR3 in amino acids: CASSPSGTGIKEYF. CDR3 nucleotides: TGTGCCAGCAGCCCCTCGGGGACAGGTATAAAGGAGTACTTC.

This clonotype was picked up a small number of times. The CDR3 bases are TGCAGTGGGAGGCGGGAGGGGGCAGATACGCAGTATTTT. Translation gives CSGRREGADTQYF. This sequence joins TRBV20-1 and TRBJ2-3; 9 bases agree with TRBD2. The V gene's germline CDR1 is DFQATT and CDR2 SNEGSKA (reference sequence). The CDR3 sequence is 13 residues long. The J segment lost 4 bases and the V segment lost 7 bases, leaving 6 bases of the junction unmatched.

This clonotype was detected a few times. This chain uses TRBV20-1 with TRBJ1-3; D ambiguous. CDR3 length: 12 amino acids. Trimming shortened V by 4 bases and J by 0 bases, and 4 bases separated the two germline ends. CDR1 and CDR2 (germline): DFQATT, SNEGSKA (reference sequence). The CDR3 coding sequence is TGCAGTGCTACAAGCTCTGGAAACACCATATATTTT. It encodes CSATSSGNTIYF.

This clonotype was counted between two and nine times. V gene TRBV27 combines with J gene TRBJ2-7; TRBD2 might be the D (6 bases). The CDR3 length is 12 residues. The V and J ends lost 5 bases and 8 bases respectively, with 13 bases between them. Looked up from germline, CDR1 is MNHEY and CDR2 is SMNVEV (reference sequence). CDR3 sequence: CASSLLGGQQYF. The CDR3 nucleotides read TGTGCCAGCAGTCTATTGGGGGGACAGCAGTACTTC.

This clonotype came up a few times. The rearrangement joins TRBV3-1 to TRBJ2-5; 7 bases are shared with TRBD2. CDR3 size: 15 residues. The V gene's germline CDR1 is LGHDT and CDR2 YNNKEL (reference sequence). V lost 3 bases, J lost 5 bases, and 9 bases stayed unmatched. CDR3 DNA sequence: TGTGCCAGCAGCCACGCCGCGGGGGTTGACGAGACCCAGTACTTC. Translated, it gives CASSHAAGVDETQYF.

This clonotype was detected a few times. This sequence joins TRBV12-3 or TRBV12-4 and TRBJ2-1, with 12 bases aligning to TRBD2. The trim removed 3 bases at V and 8 bases at J, leaving 5 bases unmatched. The CDR3 is 15 amino acids. The CDR3 DNA sequence: TGTGCCAGCAGTTTTCGACTAGCGGGAGTGGATGAGCAGTTCTTC. This translates into CASSFRLAGVDEQFF.

The V gene is TRBV2, the J gene TRBJ1-2, with unresolved D. Trimming stripped 3 bases from V and 1 base from J, with 3 bases between. Germline CDR1 reads SNHLY; CDR2 reads FYNNEI. The CDR3 is 12 amino acids. CDR3 residues: CASSDVNYGYTF. The CDR3, as DNA: TGTGCCAGCAGTGACGTTAACTATGGCTACACCTTC.

This rearrangement joins TRBV12-3 or TRBV12-4 to TRBJ2-5; 8 bases are shared with TRBD2. J gave up 3 bases and V 6 bases, and 9 bases lay outside the gene matches. The length of the CDR3 is 15 residues. CDR3 nucleotide sequence: TGTGCCAGCAGCCTTCCGGGACTAGAGAAAGAGACCCAGTACTTC. Its protein is CASSLPGLEKETQYF.

This clonotype was seen many times. The chain has TRBV12-3 or TRBV12-4 and TRBJ2-7; 8 bases line up with TRBD1. The CDR3 contains 13 residues. The V segment lost 6 bases and the J segment 4 bases; nucleotides outside the gene matches: 5. The CDR3 protein is CASRRTGLYEQYF. In nucleotides, the CDR3 is TGTGCCAGCAGACGGACAGGGCTATACGAGCAGTACTTC.

The chain carries TRBV7-2 and TRBJ2-3, with D unresolved. The CDR3 has 16 residues. Germline CDR1 SGHTA, CDR2 FQGNSA. V was pared by 4 bases and J by 3 bases, with 17 bases between. CDR3 in amino acids: CASSSPYPSRTDTQYF. For the CDR3, the DNA is TGTGCCAGCAGCTCCCCCTACCCATCAAGAACAGATACGCAGTATTTT.

This rearrangement joins TRBV9 to TRBJ2-1; either TRBD1 or TRBD2 may supply D (5 bases each). CDR1 SGDLS and CDR2 YYNGEE come from the germline V gene. V lost 0 bases to trimming and J lost 8 bases, with 15 bases between them. The CDR3 runs 15 residues. The CDR3 region is CASSVVGGISYEQFF. CDR3 nucleotide sequence: TGTGCCAGCAGCGTAGTTGGGGGAATCAGCTATGAGCAGTTCTTC.

J is TRBJ2-1 and V is TRBV7-2; 9 bases are shared with TRBD2. V was pared by 4 bases and J by 8 bases, with 9 bases of the junction left unmatched. Germline values: CDR1 SGHTA, CDR2 FQGNSA. CDR3 size: 15 residues. The CDR3 DNA follows: TGTGCCAGCAGCTCGCGGGGGGGACGTGGCGATGAGCAGTTCTTC. This translates into CASSSRGGRGDEQFF.

This clonotype has ten or more counts. The rearrangement joins TRBV5-1 to TRBJ2-7; D is possibly TRBD1 or TRBD2 (5 bases each). Germline values: CDR1 SGHRS, CDR2 YFSETQ. The V end was cut by 4 bases, the J end by 0 bases, with 14 bases between. The CDR3 contains 15 residues. In DNA form, the CDR3 reads TGCGCCAGCAGCGACCGGGACCGAGACTCCTACGAGCAGTACTTC. Translated: CASSDRDRDSYEQYF.

The chain employs TRBV7-2 and TRBJ2-5; D is unresolved. Deletions cut 3 bases from V and 3 bases from J, with 11 bases between. Germline V gene sequence: CDR1 SGHTA, CDR2 FQGNSA. This CDR3 has 14 amino acids. CDR3 sequence reads: CASSLTAKEETQYF. CDR3 in DNA: TGTGCCAGCAGCTTGACTGCGAAAGAAGAGACCCAGTACTTC.

There are a few counts of this clonotype. The V call is TRBV24-1, the J call TRBJ2-3; 12 bases are a match to TRBD2. The CDR3 runs 17 residues. Trimming cost V 5 bases and J 3 bases; bases outside gene matches: 8. Germline CDR1 reads KGHDR; CDR2 reads SFDVKD. The CDR3 spells CATSVNGLAGPTDTQYF. As DNA, the CDR3 is TGTGCCACCAGTGTTAACGGACTAGCGGGACCGACAGATACGCAGTATTTT.